These 29 T cell receptor beta chains came from one sample sequenced in a study of identical twins. In TCRdb, the 5' RACE reads were re-called with MiXCR into one record per CDR3 protein. Here the sample spans approximately 500,000 distinct CDR3 sequences, around 15% being singletons. This sample was also put to use in a study of yellow fever vaccine responses in identical twins.

Sequenced: CD4+ T cells sorted from blood. These receptors were collected from a woman aged 18-29 years in good health.

The chain recombines TRBV10-3 with TRBJ2-1; D is possibly TRBD2 (6 bases). This CDR3 region has 14 residues. With 2 bases removed from V and 4 bases from J, the gap between germline ends came to 9 bases. Germline-derived CDR1 and CDR2 are ENHRY and SYGVKD. The CDR3: CAISEGSGYNEQFF. CDR3 coding DNA: TGTGCCATCAGTGAGGGTAGCGGATACAATGAGCAGTTCTTC.

The table lists this clonotype with many counts. This sequence joins TRBV12-3 or TRBV12-4 and TRBJ1-5; D is perhaps TRBD1 (5 bases). This CDR3 region has 16 residues. Trimming took 3 bases from V and 6 from J, leaving 18 bases between them. The CDR3 is CASSFGQGASIQPQHF. The CDR3 nucleotides read TGTGCCAGCAGTTTTGGGCAGGGTGCGAGTATTCAGCCCCAGCATTTT.

The chain uses TRBV11-1 and TRBJ2-4; 9 nucleotides align to TRBD1. The V gene end was trimmed by 5 bases and the J gene end by 0 bases; junction bases not matched to a gene: 17. Germline-derived CDR1 and CDR2 are SGHAT and FQDESV (reference sequence). The length of the CDR3 is 20 residues. The CDR3 sequence is CASSVSWRTGASLAKNIQYF. CDR3 bases: TGTGCCAGCAGCGTCAGTTGGAGGACAGGGGCTTCTCTAGCCAAAAACATTCAGTACTTC.

The chain links TRBV15 to TRBJ2-7; the match to TRBD2 covers 10 bases. The CDR3 spans 15 residues. Trimming cost V 3 bases and J 6 bases; bases outside gene matches: 8. Germline loops: CDR1 LNHNV, CDR2 YYDKDF (reference sequence). The CDR3 protein is CATSSRGLAAPEQYF. Written as DNA, the CDR3 is TGTGCCACCAGCAGTCGCGGACTAGCGGCCCCCGAGCAGTACTTC. Full variable domain (remainder filled in from reference TRBV15 and TRBJ2-7): DAMVIQNPRYQVTQFGKPVTLSCSQTLNHNVMYWYQQKSSQAPKLLFHYYDKDFNNEADTPDNFQSRRPNTSFCFLDIRSPGLGDTAMYLCATSSRGLAAPEQYFGPGTRLTVT.

The gene calls are TRBV20-1 and TRBJ2-4, with D perhaps matching TRBD1 or TRBD2 (6 bases each). CDR3 length: 12 residues. Trimming shortened V by 1 base and J by 9 bases, and 10 bases separated the two germline ends. The germline V gene has CDR1 DFQATT and CDR2 SNEGSKA (reference sequence). This CDR3 is CSARVGGGIQYF. The DNA for the CDR3 is TGCAGTGCTAGAGTTGGAGGGGGCATTCAGTACTTC.

This clonotype was counted a few times. The genes are TRBV6-4 and TRBJ2-5; the D gene is possibly TRBD2 (5 bases). V was clipped by 0 bases and J by 4 bases, with 6 bases between them. CDR3 size: 13 residues. Germline CDR1 and CDR2: MRHNA and SNTAGT. CDR3 DNA: TGTGCCAGCAGTGACTCGGCGGGAGAGACCCAGTACTTC. Translated, it gives CASSDSAGETQYF.

This clonotype showed up just a few times. This chain connects TRBV7-2 to TRBJ2-2; D is possibly TRBD2 (6 bases). The germline CDR1 and CDR2 sequences are SGHTA and FQGNSA. Trimming removed 5 bases at V and 11 bases at J, with 21 bases between. This CDR3 region has 15 residues. CDR3 residues: CASSQEGLGSSELFF. In DNA, the CDR3 is TGTGCCAGCAGCCAAGAGGGACTCGGGTCCTCTGAGCTGTTTTTT.

This clonotype was seen more than once but under ten times. This sequence joins TRBV20-1 and TRBJ2-3; TRBD2 aligns across 9 bases. CDR3 length: 16 amino acids. The germline V gene has CDR1 DFQATT and CDR2 SNEGSKA (reference sequence). The trim removed 6 bases at V and 5 bases at J, leaving 15 bases unmatched. Here the CDR3 reads CSAGTLGGGAEDTQYF. The DNA of the CDR3 is TGCAGTGCCGGGACCCTTGGCGGGGGGGCTGAAGATACGCAGTATTTT.

The sample holds many counts of this clonotype. This chain connects TRBV7-2 to TRBJ2-7; D is unclear. There are 15 residues in the CDR3. CDR1 is SGHTA and CDR2 is FQGNSA in the germline V gene. V was cut by 1 base and J by 1 base, with 11 bases left in between. CDR3 sequence reads: CASSLDGRMSYEQYV. CDR3 sequence (DNA): TGTGCCAGCAGCTTAGACGGACGGATGTCCTACGAGCAGTACGTC.

This clonotype was recorded at least ten times. The genes are TRBV7-8 and TRBJ2-2; D gene unclear. V shed 2 bases and J shed 6 bases, with 10 bases lying between them. The CDR3 is 14 amino acids. Germline loops: CDR1 SGHVS, CDR2 FQNEAQ. The chain's CDR3 is CASSLTATAGELFF. The CDR3 DNA follows: TGTGCCAGCAGCTTAACGGCTACCGCCGGGGAGCTGTTTTTT.

The table lists this clonotype with a few counts. The rearrangement uses TRBV5-1 and TRBJ2-7; D might be TRBD2 (6 bases). Trimming pared 3 bases from V and 4 bases from J, leaving 11 bases between. The CDR3 spans 13 residues. Germline values: CDR1 SGHRS, CDR2 YFSETQ. The CDR3 here is CASSSLGSYEQYF. The CDR3 bases are TGCGCCAGCAGCTCCCTCGGGAGTTACGAGCAGTACTTC.

The chain has TRBV7-2 and TRBJ2-2, with a tentative D call TRBD2 (6 bases). V lost 0 bases to trimming and J lost 7 bases, with 9 bases between them. The CDR3 has 14 residues. Germline CDR1 reads SGHTA; CDR2 reads FQGNSA. CDR3 sequence (DNA): TGTGCCAGCAGCTTAGCTTTCGGGGGCGGGGAGCTGTTTTTT. This encodes CASSLAFGGGELFF.

This clonotype has a count of ten or more. The CDR3 here is CASSRWENSPLHF. The CDR3 DNA follows: TGTGCCAGTAGTAGATGGGAAAATTCACCCCTCCACTTT. The V call is TRBV2, the J call TRBJ1-6; no clear D. Trimming pared 9 bases from V and 7 bases from J, leaving 13 bases between. Germline lookup yields CDR1 SNHLY and CDR2 FYNNEI. CDR3 size: 13 residues.

The chain couples TRBV12-3 or TRBV12-4 to TRBJ2-2, with 7 bases identical to TRBD2. The ends lost 2 bases at V and 2 bases at J; junction bases unmatched: 5. The CDR3 contains 16 residues. The CDR3 reads CASSLWPSGNTGELFF. CDR3 coding DNA: TGTGCCAGCAGTTTATGGCCTAGCGGAAACACCGGGGAGCTGTTTTTT.

The chain joins TRBV5-6 to TRBJ2-3; D is possibly TRBD1 (6 bases). CDR1 SGHDT and CDR2 YYEEEE come from the germline V gene. Deletions cut 8 bases from V and 2 bases from J, with 15 bases between. This CDR3 spans 14 amino acids. The CDR3 protein is CASKEAGDTDTQYF. DNA of the CDR3: TGTGCCAGTAAAGAGGCAGGGGACACAGATACGCAGTATTTT.

This clonotype was counted between two and nine times. J is TRBJ2-5 and V is TRBV5-1, with D possibly being TRBD2 (7 bases). The CDR3 length is 14 residues. The V and J ends lost 4 bases and 1 base respectively, with 11 bases between them. From germline, CDR1 is SGHRS and CDR2 YFSETQ. The CDR3 nucleotides are TGCGCCAGCAGCAAGGGGGGGCCCCAAGAGACCCAGTACTTC. Amino acid sequence: CASSKGGPQETQYF.

This clonotype was seen repeatedly, ten times or more. The chain has TRBV12-3 or TRBV12-4 and TRBJ2-5; tentatively, D is TRBD2 (6 bases). Trimming shortened V by 0 bases and J by 5 bases, and 10 bases separated the two germline ends. The CDR3 runs 14 residues. CDR3 sequence reads: CASSLALAGETQYF. The CDR3 region has the DNA TGTGCCAGCAGTTTAGCACTAGCTGGGGAGACCCAGTACTTC.

This clonotype turned up a few times. J is TRBJ2-4 and V is TRBV18, with a tentative D call TRBD1 (6 bases). This CDR3 region has 16 residues. V lost 3 bases and J 4 bases, leaving 16 bases between the germline ends. CDR1 KGHSH and CDR2 LQKENI come from the germline V gene. The CDR3 nucleotides read TGTGCCAGCTCACCTCGACAGGCCCACGAAAAAAACATTCAGTACTTC. Protein product: CASSPRQAHEKNIQYF.

The V and J genes are TRBV11-2 and TRBJ2-5; a weak D match, TRBD1 (6 bases). The CDR3 contains 14 residues. V was pared by 4 bases and J by 5 bases, with 14 bases between. The germline CDR1 and CDR2 sequences are SGHAT and FQNNGV. CDR3 in amino acids: CASSSGQPGETQYF. CDR3 DNA: TGTGCCAGCAGCTCGGGACAACCTGGGGAGACCCAGTACTTC.

The chain uses TRBV6-2 or TRBV6-3 and TRBJ2-3, with D possibly matching TRBD2 (6 bases). Trimming took off 5 bases at V and 0 bases at J, with 12 bases between the two ends. The CDR3 sequence is 15 residues long. Germline CDR1 reads MNHEY; CDR2 reads SVGEGT. CDR3 in amino acids: CASSGRLESTDTQYF. The CDR3 nucleotides are TGTGCCAGCAGTGGCAGACTAGAAAGCACAGATACGCAGTATTTT.

This clonotype has only a few counts. This sequence joins TRBV7-2 and TRBJ2-5; D is unresolved. CDR3 size: 14 residues. Germline V lookup: CDR1 SGHTA, CDR2 FQGNSA. The germline V and J ends were trimmed by 1 base and 4 bases, with 10 bases remaining between them. CDR3 loop: CASSLVYGGETQYF. The DNA of the CDR3 is TGTGCCAGCAGCTTAGTATACGGCGGAGAGACCCAGTACTTC. The complete variable domain, with remaining parts taken from reference TRBV7-2 and TRBJ2-5, reads GAGVSQSPSNKVTEKGKDVELRCDPISGHTALYWYRQSLGQGLEFLIYFQGNSAPDKSGLPSDRFSAERTGGSVSTLTIQRTQQEDSAVYLCASSLVYGGETQYFGPGTRLLVL.

This clonotype was counted only a few times. The V call is TRBV20-1, the J call TRBJ2-1; D is undetermined. The CDR3 is 11 residues long. Germline assignment: CDR1 DFQATT and CDR2 SNEGSKA (reference sequence). V was clipped by 0 bases and J by 4 bases, with 1 base between them. This chain's CDR3 is CSAREYNEQFF. The CDR3 DNA reads as TGCAGTGCTAGAGAATACAATGAGCAGTTCTTC.

The chain combines TRBV29-1 with TRBJ1-5; D is possibly TRBD1 (6 bases). V lost 6 bases and J 7 bases, leaving 19 bases between the germline ends. This CDR3 has 14 residues. Germline V CDR1 and CDR2: SQVTM, ANQGSEA. The DNA for the CDR3 is TGCAGCGTCCAAACAGGGACCTCGGGCCAGCCCCAGCATTTT. The encoded protein is CSVQTGTSGQPQHF.

A few counts support this clonotype. J is TRBJ2-1 and V is TRBV18, with D possibly matching TRBD1 (5 bases). Trimming left V 5 bases short and J 6 bases short, with 11 bases between. The CDR3 runs 13 residues. The germline V gene has CDR1 KGHSH and CDR2 LQKENI. The CDR3 spells CASSANRFNEQFF. CDR3 in DNA: TGTGCCAGCTCAGCGAACAGGTTCAATGAGCAGTTCTTC.

This clonotype has more than one count but fewer than ten. The gene calls are TRBV7-7 and TRBJ2-2; D assignment may be TRBD1 or TRBD2 (5 bases each). Per germline, CDR1 SSHAT and CDR2 FNYEAQ (reference sequence). V lost 1 base, J lost 1 base, and 10 bases lay in between. This CDR3 is 16 amino acids long. The CDR3 region is CASSLDGGVNTGELFF. CDR3 DNA sequence: TGTGCCAGCAGCTTAGATGGGGGAGTGAACACCGGGGAGCTGTTTTTT.

This clonotype was seen ten or more times. The chain uses TRBV12-3 or TRBV12-4 and TRBJ1-2; possible D gene TRBD1, 5 bases. The CDR3 has 14 amino acids. Trimming pared 3 bases from V and 0 bases from J, leaving 8 bases between. The CDR3: CASSLRGSNYGYTF. The DNA of the CDR3 is TGTGCCAGCAGTTTGAGGGGCTCTAACTATGGCTACACCTTC.

This clonotype was picked up a small number of times. The chain joins TRBV3-1 to TRBJ1-6; 8 nucleotides line up with TRBD1. V shed 6 bases and J 8 bases; nucleotides not matched to a gene: 3. Germline V gene sequence: CDR1 LGHDT, CDR2 YNNKEL (reference sequence). This CDR3 comprises 13 residues. CDR3 bases: TGTGCCAGCAGACCGACAGGGGATTCACCCCTCCACTTT. Amino acids: CASRPTGDSPLHF.

This clonotype was seen only a few times. V usage is TRBV15 and J usage is TRBJ1-5, with 7 bases that match TRBD1. CDR1 and CDR2 from the germline V gene are LNHNV and YYDKDF (reference sequence). V was clipped by 2 bases and J by 5 bases; unmatched bases: 3. This CDR3 contains 14 residues. CDR3 in DNA: TGTGCCACCAGCAGAAAGGGGGCAGATCAGCCCCAGCATTTT. Translation gives CATSRKGADQPQHF. Supplemented by reference TRBV15 and TRBJ1-5, the full variable domain reads DAMVIQNPRYQVTQFGKPVTLSCSQTLNHNVMYWYQQKSSQAPKLLFHYYDKDFNNEADTPDNFQSRRPNTSFCFLDIRSPGLGDTAMYLCATSRKGADQPQHFGDGTRLSIL.

This clonotype was found a few times. CDR3 coding DNA: TGCAGCGTTGAAGAGGACGGTCCCTACGAGCAGTACTTC. Translated: CSVEEDGPYEQYF. The chain carries TRBV29-1 and TRBJ2-7; no clear D. The CDR3 extends over 13 amino acids. V dropped 0 bases and J dropped 2 bases, with 8 bases sitting between them. The germline gives CDR1 SQVTM, CDR2 ANQGSEA.